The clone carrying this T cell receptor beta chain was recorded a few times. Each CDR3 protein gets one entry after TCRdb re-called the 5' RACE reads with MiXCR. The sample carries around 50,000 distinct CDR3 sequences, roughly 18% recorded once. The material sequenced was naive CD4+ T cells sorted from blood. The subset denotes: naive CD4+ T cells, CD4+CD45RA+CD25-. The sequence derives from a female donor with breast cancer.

The CDR3 nucleotides read TGCGCCAGCAGCTCCGTAGGCAGGGAAATCTCTGGGGCCAACGTCCTGACTTTC. It encodes CASSSVGREISGANVLTF. The rearrangement uses TRBV5-1 and TRBJ2-6; perhaps TRBD1 as D (5 bases). V was pared by 3 bases and J by 0 bases, with 16 bases between. The CDR3 is 18 residues long. Germline CDR1 reads SGHRS; CDR2 reads YFSETQ.